The entry below gives a single TCR beta chain sequence along with its context. The antigen remains undetermined. The ends were cut back, 6 bases at V and 5 bases at J, with 23 bases in the middle. Looked up from germline, CDR1 is LNHDA and CDR2 is SQIVND (reference sequence). The CDR3 has 18 residues. The repertoire was sequenced with immunoSEQ multiplex PCR; TCRdb's copy has only in-frame clones and lacks some. Of a few hundred thousand clones in the sample, about 83% were seen once. The data originate from a study of Ad26.COV2.S vaccination and SARS-CoV-2 variants. The overall study: Ad26.COV2.S, an intramuscular injection, was given once or twice 56 days apart.

Treatment defined: approximately 18 received Ad26.COV2.S at low or high dose, single or two shots; about 5 received placebo; per-sample allocation not given. Samples came from day 63 after the first vaccine or placebo injection. Recruitment in Boston yielded a donor of adult age, 18-55 years. Overall study results and limits: Spike-specific TCR breadth in vaccine recipients exceeded that seen in placebo recipients. Breadth, reportedly substantial, characterized the spike-specific CD8+ and CD4+ T cell responses after vaccination.

The sequenced sample was peripheral blood, obtained in a trial of Ad26.COV2.S vaccine versus placebo. The chain employs TRBV19 and TRBJ2-6; maybe TRBD1 (6 bases). The receptor was derived from a person aged 18-60 years who received the Ad26.COV2.S COVID-19 vaccine or a placebo. The DNA of the CDR3 is TGTGCCAGTAGCCCAGGGCAGGGGCTGTCCCGAAGGGCCAACGTCCTGACTTTC. It translates to CASSPGQGLSRRANVLTF. Full variable domain (remainder filled in from reference TRBV19 and TRBJ2-6): DGGITQSPKYLFRKEGQNVTLSCEQNLNHDAMYWYRQDPGQGLRLIYYSQIVNDFQKGDIAEGYSVSREKKESFPLTVTSAQKNPTAFYLCASSPGQGLSRRANVLTFGAGSRLTVL.